This passage covers 15 T cell receptor beta chains from one sample sequenced in a study of blood T cell dynamics during melanoma immunotherapy. Specified time point: pre-treatment baseline. The method was immunoSEQ multiplex PCR; TCRdb's version includes in-frame clones alone and lacks a portion of them. The sample carries roughly 9,700 clones, 86% recorded once. The sample here was blood, taken from a patient treated with checkpoint blockade. The receptors stem from a human donor with melanoma.

The chain carries TRBV9 and TRBJ2-1; TRBD2 matches at 7 bases. Trimming removed 0 bases from V and 9 bases from J; junction bases left unmatched: 15. Germline V gene lookup returns CDR1 SGDLS and CDR2 YYNGEE. The CDR3 extends over 17 amino acids. The CDR3 loop is CASSVEVDGRYNGEQFF. CDR3 sequence (DNA): TGTGCCAGCAGCGTAGAGGTGGACGGGAGGTACAACGGTGAGCAGTTCTTC.

The count of this clone is one. J is TRBJ2-1 and V is TRBV2, with 9 bases lining up with TRBD1. V trimming: 0 bases; J trimming: 7 bases; junction bases outside the gene matches: 7. Germline V gene data show CDR1 as SNHLY and CDR2 as FYNNEI. The CDR3 is made up of 16 amino acids. The CDR3 sequence is CASSEARTGQGNEQFF. The CDR3 DNA sequence: TGTGCCAGCAGTGAAGCGCGCACGGGACAGGGAAATGAGCAGTTCTTC. The complete variable domain, with remaining parts taken from reference TRBV2 and TRBJ2-1, reads EPEVTQTPSHQVTQMGQEVILRCVPISNHLYFYWYRQILGQKVEFLVSFYNNEISEKSEIFDDQFSVERPDGSNFTLKIRSTKLEDSAMYFCASSEARTGQGNEQFFGPGTRLTVL.

The J gene is TRBJ1-1, the V gene TRBV14; D may be TRBD1 (6 bases). Germline V CDR1 and CDR2: SGHDN, FVKESK. The CDR3 loop spans 14 amino acids. V was pared by 4 bases and J by 4 bases, with 13 bases between. The CDR3 reads CASSLLRGVTEAFF. Here the CDR3 DNA reads TGTGCCAGCAGCCTGTTGAGGGGGGTCACTGAAGCTTTCTTT.

This clone was found once. V gene TRBV25-1 combines with J gene TRBJ1-1; D is ambiguous. This CDR3 has 14 amino acids. Deletions cut 5 bases from V and 1 base from J, with 11 bases between. Germline V gene lookup returns CDR1 MGHDK and CDR2 SYGVNS. The CDR3 region is CASSITGRNTEAFF. Here the CDR3 DNA reads TGTGCCAGCAGTATAACCGGGAGGAACACTGAAGCTTTCTTT.

The V gene is TRBV28, the J gene TRBJ1-2, with 7 bases lining up with TRBD1. Germline V CDR1 and CDR2: MDHEN, SYDVKM. The CDR3 consists of 13 residues. V lost 6 bases and J lost 2; bases outside the gene matches: 3. The CDR3 DNA reads as TGTGCCAGCAGACCGGACAGGAACTATGGCTACACCTTC. Residues: CASRPDRNYGYTF.

The chain is built from TRBV19 and TRBJ2-5; no firm D call. Germline V gene lookup returns CDR1 LNHDA and CDR2 SQIVND (reference sequence). Trimming left V 0 bases short and J 5 bases short, with 4 bases between. The CDR3 runs to 12 residues. The CDR3 here is CASSIDQETQYF. CDR3 coding DNA: TGTGCCAGTAGTATAGATCAGGAGACCCAGTACTTC.

The chain has TRBV6-5 and TRBJ2-5; D call uncertain. CDR3 length: 12 amino acids. V was clipped by 4 bases and J by 4 bases, with 7 bases between them. Germline CDR1 is MNHEY and CDR2 is SVGAGI. CDR3 amino acids: CASSSLGETQYF. The CDR3 nucleotides are TGTGCCAGCAGTTCCCTCGGAGAGACCCAGTACTTC.

The V and J genes are TRBV11-2 and TRBJ2-7, with D possibly matching TRBD2 (6 bases). The CDR3 has 13 amino acids. Germline lookup yields CDR1 SGHAT and CDR2 FQNNGV. V lost 5 bases and J lost 4, with 12 bases in between. DNA for the CDR3: TGTGCCAGCAGCCCCGGGACTCTATACGAGCAGTACTTC. It codes for CASSPGTLYEQYF.

V usage is TRBV7-9 and J usage is TRBJ2-1; 12 bases are a match to TRBD2. The CDR3 loop spans 15 amino acids. Germline CDR1 SEHNR, CDR2 FQNEAQ (reference sequence). Unmatched junction bases numbered 2, after V lost 5 bases and J lost 3 bases. This CDR3 is CASSAGLAGYNEQFF. CDR3 DNA: TGTGCCAGCAGCGCGGGACTAGCGGGCTACAATGAGCAGTTCTTC.

This rearrangement joins TRBV4-1 to TRBJ2-2, with TRBD1 matching 10 bases. This CDR3 is built from 17 residues. V was clipped by 0 bases and J by 6 bases; unmatched bases: 7. The germline CDR1 and CDR2 sequences are MGHRA and YSYEKL. The CDR3 loop reads CASSQDPRQGAAGELFF. CDR3 DNA: TGCGCCAGCAGCCAAGATCCTAGACAGGGGGCAGCCGGGGAGCTGTTTTTT.

This chain uses TRBV14 with TRBJ2-1, with D perhaps matching TRBD1 (5 bases). Germline V lookup: CDR1 SGHDN, CDR2 FVKESK. The CDR3 contains 17 residues. Trimming stripped 2 bases from V and 3 bases from J, with 17 bases between. CDR3 sequence reads: CASSQFSGHGYYNEQFF. The CDR3 nucleotides read TGTGCCAGCAGCCAATTTTCAGGGCATGGGTACTACAATGAGCAGTTCTTC.

V is TRBV4-3 and J is TRBJ1-2; TRBD1 aligns across 9 bases. Unmatched junction bases numbered 5, after V lost 3 bases and J lost 3 bases. Per germline, CDR1 LGHNA and CDR2 YSLEER. The CDR3 contains 15 residues. The CDR3 sequence is CASSHPGQGDYGYTF. The CDR3 nucleotides read TGCGCCAGCAGCCACCCGGGACAGGGAGACTATGGCTACACCTTC.

The J gene is TRBJ2-7, the V gene TRBV19, with a possible D match to TRBD1 (6 bases). V lost 4 bases and J lost 3, with 16 bases in between. The CDR3 covers 15 residues. The germline gives CDR1 LNHDA, CDR2 SQIVND (reference sequence). The CDR3, as DNA: TGTGCCAGTAGTACACCCGGGACACCTGTCTACGAGCAGTACTTC. Its protein is CASSTPGTPVYEQYF.

The chain couples TRBV5-1 to TRBJ2-5, with TRBD2 as a possible D gene (7 bases). Germline CDR1 is SGHRS and CDR2 is YFSETQ. Trimming shortened V by 2 bases and J by 5 bases, and 16 bases separated the two germline ends. The CDR3 is 15 residues long. This chain's CDR3 is CASSFGPGGRETQYF. CDR3 coding DNA: TGCGCCAGCAGCTTTGGCCCCGGGGGGCGGGAGACCCAGTACTTC.

The J gene is TRBJ2-7, the V gene TRBV4-3; tentative D call: TRBD1 (6 bases). Per the germline V gene, CDR1 is LGHNA and CDR2 is YSLEER. The CDR3 contains 15 residues. V was clipped by 0 bases and J by 5 bases, with 14 bases between them. The CDR3 loop is CASSQEGAGVNEQYF. The CDR3 bases are TGCGCCAGCAGCCAAGAGGGGGCAGGGGTTAACGAGCAGTACTTC.